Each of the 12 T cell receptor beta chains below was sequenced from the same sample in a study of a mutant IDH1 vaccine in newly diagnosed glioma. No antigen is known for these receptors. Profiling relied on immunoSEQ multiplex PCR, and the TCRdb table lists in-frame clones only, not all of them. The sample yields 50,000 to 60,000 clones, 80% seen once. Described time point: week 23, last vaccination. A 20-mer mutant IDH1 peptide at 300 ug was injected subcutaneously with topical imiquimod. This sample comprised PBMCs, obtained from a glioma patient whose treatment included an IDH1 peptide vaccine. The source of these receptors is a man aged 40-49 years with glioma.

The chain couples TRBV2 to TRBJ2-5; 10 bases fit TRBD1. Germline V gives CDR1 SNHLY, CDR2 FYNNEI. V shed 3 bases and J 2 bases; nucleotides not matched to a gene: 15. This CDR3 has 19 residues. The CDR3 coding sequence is TGTGCCAGCAGTGATAGCGTCGGGACAGGGGACTTTTCTCAAGAGACCCAGTACTTC. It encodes CASSDSVGTGDFSQETQYF.

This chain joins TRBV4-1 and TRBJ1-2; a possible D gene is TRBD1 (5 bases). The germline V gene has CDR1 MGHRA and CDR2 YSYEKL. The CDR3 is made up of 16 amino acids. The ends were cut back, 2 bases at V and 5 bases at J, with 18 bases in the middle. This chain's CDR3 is CASSQNEGSFYYGYTF. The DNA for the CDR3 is TGCGCCAGCAGCCAAAACGAGGGGTCGTTTTATTATGGCTACACCTTC.

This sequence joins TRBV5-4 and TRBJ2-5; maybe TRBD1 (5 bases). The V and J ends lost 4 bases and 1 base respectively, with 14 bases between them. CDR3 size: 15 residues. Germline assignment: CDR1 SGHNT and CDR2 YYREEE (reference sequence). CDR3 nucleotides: TGTGCCAGCAGCCTACCACAGGACCTCCAAGAGACCCAGTACTTC. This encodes CASSLPQDLQETQYF.

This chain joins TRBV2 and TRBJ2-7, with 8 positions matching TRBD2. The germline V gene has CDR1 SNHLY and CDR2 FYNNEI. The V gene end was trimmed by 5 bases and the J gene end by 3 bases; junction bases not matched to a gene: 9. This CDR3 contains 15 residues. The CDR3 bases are TGTGCCAGCAGTAGCGGGGGCGCTAAATTCTACGAGCAGTACTTC. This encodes CASSSGGAKFYEQYF.

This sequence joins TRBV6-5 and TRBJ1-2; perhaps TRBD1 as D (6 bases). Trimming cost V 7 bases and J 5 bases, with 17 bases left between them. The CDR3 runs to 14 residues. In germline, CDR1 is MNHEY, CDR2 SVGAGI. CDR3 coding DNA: TGTGCCAGCAAAGATTGGACAGACCTGTATGGCTACACCTTC. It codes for CASKDWTDLYGYTF.

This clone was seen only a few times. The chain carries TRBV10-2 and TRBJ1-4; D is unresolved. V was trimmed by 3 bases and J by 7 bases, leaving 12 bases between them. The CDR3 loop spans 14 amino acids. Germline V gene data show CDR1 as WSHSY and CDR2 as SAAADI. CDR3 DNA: TGCGCCAGCAGTGACACAATCTTCAGTGAAAAACTGTTTTTT. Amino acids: CASSDTIFSEKLFF.

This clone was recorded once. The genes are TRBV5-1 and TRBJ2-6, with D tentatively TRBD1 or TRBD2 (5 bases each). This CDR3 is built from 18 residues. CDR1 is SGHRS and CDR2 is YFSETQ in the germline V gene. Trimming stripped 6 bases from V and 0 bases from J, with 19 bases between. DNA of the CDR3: TGCGCCAGCACCATCGCTGGGGACCCAAGCTCTGGGGCCAACGTCCTGACTTTC. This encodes CASTIAGDPSSGANVLTF.

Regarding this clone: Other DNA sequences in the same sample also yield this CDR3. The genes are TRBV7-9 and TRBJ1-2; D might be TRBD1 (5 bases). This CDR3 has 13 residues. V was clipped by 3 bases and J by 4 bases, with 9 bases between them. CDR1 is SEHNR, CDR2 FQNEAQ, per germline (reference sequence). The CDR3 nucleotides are TGTGCCAGCAGCTTGGGTCAGGGCTATGGCTACACCTTC. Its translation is CASSLGQGYGYTF.

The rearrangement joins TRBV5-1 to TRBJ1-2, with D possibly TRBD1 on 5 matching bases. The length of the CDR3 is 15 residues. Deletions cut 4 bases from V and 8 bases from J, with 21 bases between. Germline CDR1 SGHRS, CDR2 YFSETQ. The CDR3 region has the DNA TGCGCCAGCAGCCTGGCGGGGGACGCTGGTTCGGGCTACACCTTC. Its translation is CASSLAGDAGSGYTF.

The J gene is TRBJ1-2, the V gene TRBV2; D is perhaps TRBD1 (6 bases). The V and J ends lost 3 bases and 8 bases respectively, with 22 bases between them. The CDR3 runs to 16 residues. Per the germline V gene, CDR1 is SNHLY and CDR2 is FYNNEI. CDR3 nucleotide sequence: TGTGCCAGCAGTGACGGGGGGCGGCAAACGAGCGGCGGCTACACCTTC. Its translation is CASSDGGRQTSGGYTF.

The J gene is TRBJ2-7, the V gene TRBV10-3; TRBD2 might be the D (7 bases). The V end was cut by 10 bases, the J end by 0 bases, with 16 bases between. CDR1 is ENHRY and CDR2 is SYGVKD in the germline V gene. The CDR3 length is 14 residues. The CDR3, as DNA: TGTGCCACTGCCATAGGGGGGGGCTCCTACGAGCAGTACTTC. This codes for CATAIGGGSYEQYF.

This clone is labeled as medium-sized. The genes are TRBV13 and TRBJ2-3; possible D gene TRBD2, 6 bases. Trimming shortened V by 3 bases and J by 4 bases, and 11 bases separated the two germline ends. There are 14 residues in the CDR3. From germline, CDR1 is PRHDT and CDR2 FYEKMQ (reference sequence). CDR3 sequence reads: CASSLRGSADTQYF. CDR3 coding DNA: TGTGCCAGCAGCTTGCGGGGTAGCGCAGATACGCAGTATTTT.